The entry below gives a single T cell receptor (beta chain) sequence along with its context. The entry originates in a study of blood T cell repertoires in COVID-19. Using immunoSEQ multiplex PCR, the repertoire was profiled, and TCRdb retains in-frame clones only, with some absent. The sample comprises more than 85,000 clones, about 81% of which are singletons, and approximately 25% rests with the top ten. Germline V gene data show CDR1 as LGHNA and CDR2 as YNFKEQ. Unmatched junction bases numbered 7, after V lost 0 bases and J lost 6 bases. The CDR3 spans 16 residues. J is TRBJ2-3 and V is TRBV4-2, with 9 bases matching TRBD2. The clonotype comes from a man aged 65-85 years with acute or convalescent COVID-19. The specimen was peripheral blood. CDR3 sequence (DNA): TGTGCCAGCAGCCAAGAACGGGCTAGCGGGACCGATACGCAGTATTTT. As protein: CASSQERASGTDTQYF.